This T cell receptor beta chain was identified during a study of blood T cell repertoires in COVID-19. Authors' methods: It was from reference gene primer amplification that nucleated cell counts were estimated. Profiled with immunoSEQ multiplex PCR; TCRdb holds only in-frame clones, not every one. V and J calls and clone size come straight from that table; D and trimming were deduced from the DNA. Of over 400,000 clones listed, about 88% were seen once; the top ten hold around 7.9%. For recovered donors of Cohort 3, there were two negative PCRs, clearance, or symptom resolution. The sample comprised PBMCs or T cells enriched from blood (not recorded which). The receptor comes from a woman aged 60-70 years who had recovered from COVID-19.

CDR3 residues: CASSPRQGWVTEAFF. The CDR3 region has the DNA TGTGCCAGCAGTCCTCGACAGGGTTGGGTCACTGAAGCTTTCTTT. The chain links TRBV27 to TRBJ1-1, with 7 bases aligning to TRBD1. CDR1 MNHEY and CDR2 SMNVEV come from the germline V gene (reference sequence). After removal of 5 bases from V and 4 bases from J, the junction contained 10 bases not matched to a gene. The CDR3 spans 15 residues.